These 16 T cell receptor beta chains share one sample of origin, sequenced in a study of blood T cell repertoires in COVID-19. Profiling relied on immunoSEQ multiplex PCR, and the TCRdb table lists in-frame clones only, not all of them. The sample yields under 200,000 clones, around 83% seen once. Sequenced sample: peripheral blood. The receptors derive from a woman aged 60-75 years with COVID-19, enrolled during active disease.

The V and J genes are TRBV3-1 (or the pseudogene TRBV3-2) and TRBJ2-7; unclear D gene. Germline loops: CDR1 LGHDT, CDR2 YNNKEL (reference sequence). CDR3 length: 15 amino acids. Trimming pared 1 base from V and 3 bases from J, leaving 13 bases between. CDR3 residues: CASSQGALPFYEQYF. As DNA, the CDR3 is TGTGCCAGCAGCCAAGGGGCACTGCCGTTCTACGAGCAGTACTTC.

The V call is TRBV9, the J call TRBJ2-1, with D unresolved. V lost 4 bases, J lost 5 bases, and 10 bases lay in between. The length of the CDR3 is 13 residues. CDR1 is SGDLS, CDR2 YYNGEE, per germline. The CDR3 DNA sequence: TGTGCCAGCAGCCTCCAGATTGACAATGAGCAGTTCTTC. It is translated as CASSLQIDNEQFF.

The V gene is TRBV27, the J gene TRBJ2-3, with 9 bases that match TRBD2. The CDR3 sequence is 16 residues long. Germline-derived CDR1 and CDR2 are MNHEY and SMNVEV (reference sequence). With V trimmed by 3 bases and J by 4 bases, 8 bases remained unmatched. CDR3 sequence reads: CASSFPTSGGADTQYF. The DNA of the CDR3 is TGTGCCAGCAGTTTTCCGACTAGCGGCGGGGCAGATACGCAGTATTTT.

V gene TRBV9 combines with J gene TRBJ1-6; D possibly corresponds to TRBD1 (6 bases). This CDR3 is 15 amino acids long. Trimming left V 3 bases short and J 6 bases short, with 13 bases between. Germline lookup yields CDR1 SGDLS and CDR2 YYNGEE. The CDR3 sequence is CASSDRGQFNSPLHF. CDR3 coding DNA: TGTGCCAGCAGCGACCGTGGACAGTTTAATTCACCCCTCCACTTT.

The chain combines TRBV29-1 with TRBJ1-2; possibly TRBD1 for D (6 bases). The CDR3 is 12 residues long. Germline CDR1 reads SQVTM; CDR2 reads ANQGSEA. The V end lost 3 bases, the J end lost 8 bases, and 13 bases lay between the germline ends. CDR3 in amino acids: CSVDRDNGGYTF. CDR3 bases: TGCAGCGTTGACAGGGACAACGGGGGCTACACCTTC.

The chain recombines TRBV7-9 with TRBJ1-5; 7 bases are a match to TRBD1. The J segment lost 7 bases and the V segment lost 1 base, leaving 4 bases of the junction unmatched. The CDR3 runs 14 residues. Germline values: CDR1 SEHNR, CDR2 FQNEAQ (reference sequence). CDR3 coding DNA: TGTGCCAGCAGCTTAGGGGCAGGGGGACAGCCCCAGCATTTT. It translates to CASSLGAGGQPQHF.

This chain uses TRBV3-1 (or the pseudogene TRBV3-2) with TRBJ1-3; a weak D match, TRBD1 (6 bases). The germline V and J ends were trimmed by 4 bases and 0 bases, with 16 bases remaining between them. Germline CDR1 and CDR2: LGHDT and YNNKEL (reference sequence). The CDR3 totals 17 residues. The DNA for the CDR3 is TGTGCCAGCAGCCGTCCCTCCGGGACATCCTCTGGAAACACCATATATTTT. This translates into CASSRPSGTSSGNTIYF.

The chain uses TRBV10-1 and TRBJ2-3; 12 bases fit TRBD1. This CDR3 region has 16 residues. Trimming at V came to 4 bases and at J to 5 bases, leaving 7 bases not matched to a gene. The germline V gene encodes CDR1 WNHNN and CDR2 SYGVQD (reference sequence). The CDR3 spells CASSVGTGGAEDTQYF. The CDR3 coding sequence is TGCGCCAGCAGTGTGGGGACAGGGGGCGCCGAAGATACGCAGTATTTT.

In DNA, the CDR3 is TGTGCCAGCAGTTACCCCCGGAACACTGAAGCTTTCTTT. Its protein is CASSYPRNTEAFF. This rearrangement joins TRBV6-6 to TRBJ1-1; D is unclear. Germline-derived CDR1 and CDR2 are MNHNY and SVGAGI (reference sequence). The CDR3 is 13 amino acids. V was pared by 2 bases and J by 1 base, with 5 bases between.

This chain joins TRBV6-5 and TRBJ1-5; 8 positions match TRBD1. Germline V gene lookup returns CDR1 MNHEY and CDR2 SVGAGI. The CDR3 loop spans 14 amino acids. J was trimmed by 5 bases and V by 10 bases; bases with no gene match: 10. The CDR3 region has the DNA TGTGCCACATCCTATGGACAGGGACATCAGCCCCAGCATTTT. This codes for CATSYGQGHQPQHF.

This clone was recorded a few times. The chain carries TRBV3-1 (or the pseudogene TRBV3-2) and TRBJ1-3; tentative D call: TRBD1 (5 bases). Germline V gene data show CDR1 as LGHDT and CDR2 as YNNKEL (reference sequence). This CDR3 has 14 amino acids. Trimming left V 6 bases short and J 2 bases short, with 11 bases between. Here the CDR3 DNA reads TGTGCCAGCAGTCCTACAGGAGCTGGAAACACCATATATTTT. Translation: CASSPTGAGNTIYF.

The chain combines TRBV6-5 with TRBJ1-4; D is possibly TRBD1 (6 bases). The CDR3 sequence is 14 residues long. The germline gives CDR1 MNHEY, CDR2 SVGAGI. V lost 1 base to trimming and J lost 6 bases, with 9 bases between them. CDR3 coding DNA: TGTGCCAGCAGTTACTTGGGGGCAGATGAAAAACTGTTTTTT. It specifies CASSYLGADEKLFF.

For the CDR3, the DNA is TGTGCCAGCAGCTTTGGCAGGGAGGGTGGAAACACCATATATTTT. This codes for CASSFGREGGNTIYF. The chain has TRBV5-4 and TRBJ1-3; D might be TRBD1 (5 bases). This CDR3 region has 15 residues. Germline CDR1 and CDR2: SGHNT and YYREEE (reference sequence). Trimming left V 2 bases short and J 3 bases short, with 12 bases between.

The chain couples TRBV27 to TRBJ2-1; 8 bases match TRBD1. This CDR3 region has 17 residues. V shed 4 bases, J shed 0 bases, and the junction held 8 bases outside the gene matches. Germline CDR1 and CDR2: MNHEY and SMNVEV (reference sequence). The CDR3 protein is CASSYPGGPSSYNEQFF. The CDR3 DNA follows: TGTGCCAGCAGTTACCCAGGGGGCCCTAGCTCCTACAATGAGCAGTTCTTC.

V and J are TRBV24-1 and TRBJ1-1; no definite D call. The V end was cut by 0 bases, the J end by 1 base, with 20 bases between. Germline values: CDR1 KGHDR, CDR2 SFDVKD. The CDR3 contains 19 residues. CDR3 nucleotides: TGTGCCACCAGTGATTTGGTATGGGTGACGGCCGGGTCGAACACTGAAGCTTTCTTT. Its protein is CATSDLVWVTAGSNTEAFF.

This clone was recorded once. The chain recombines TRBV11-2 with TRBJ2-7, with 13 bases identical to TRBD2. V shed 4 bases and J 5 bases; nucleotides not matched to a gene: 8. Germline CDR1 reads SGHAT; CDR2 reads FQNNGV. The CDR3 covers 16 residues. For the CDR3, the DNA is TGTGCCAGCAGCTCGGGACTAGCGGGGAGAAACCACGAGCAGTACTTC. This gives the protein CASSSGLAGRNHEQYF.